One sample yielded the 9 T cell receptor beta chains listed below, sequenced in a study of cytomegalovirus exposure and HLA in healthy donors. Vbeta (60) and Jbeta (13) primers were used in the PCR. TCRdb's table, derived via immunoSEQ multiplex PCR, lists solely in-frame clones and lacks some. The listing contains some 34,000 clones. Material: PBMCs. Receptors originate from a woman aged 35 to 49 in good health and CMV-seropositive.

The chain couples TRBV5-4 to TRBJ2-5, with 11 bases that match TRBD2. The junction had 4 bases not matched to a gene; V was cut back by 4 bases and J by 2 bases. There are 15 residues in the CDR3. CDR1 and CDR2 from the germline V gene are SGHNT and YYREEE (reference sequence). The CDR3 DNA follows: TGTGCCAGCAGCGGGGGGACTAGCGGACAAGAGACCCAGTACTTC. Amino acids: CASSGGTSGQETQYF. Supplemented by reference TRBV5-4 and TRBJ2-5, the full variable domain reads ETGVTQSPTHLIKTRGQQVTLRCSSQSGHNTVSWYQQALGQGPQFIFQYYREEENGRGNFPPRFSGLQFPNYSSELNVNALELDDSALYLCASSGGTSGQETQYFGPGTRLLVL.

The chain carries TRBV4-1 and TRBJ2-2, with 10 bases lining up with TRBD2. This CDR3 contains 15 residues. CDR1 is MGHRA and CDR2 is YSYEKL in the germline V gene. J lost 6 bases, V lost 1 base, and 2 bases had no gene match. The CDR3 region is CASSQGLAGAGELFF. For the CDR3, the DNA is TGCGCCAGCAGCCAAGGGCTAGCGGGAGCCGGGGAGCTGTTTTTT.

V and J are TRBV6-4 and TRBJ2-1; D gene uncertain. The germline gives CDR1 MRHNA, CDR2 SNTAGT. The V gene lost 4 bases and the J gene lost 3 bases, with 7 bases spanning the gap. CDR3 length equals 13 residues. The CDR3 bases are TGTGCCAGCAGTGCCGAGCTCTACAATGAGCAGTTCTTC. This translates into CASSAELYNEQFF.

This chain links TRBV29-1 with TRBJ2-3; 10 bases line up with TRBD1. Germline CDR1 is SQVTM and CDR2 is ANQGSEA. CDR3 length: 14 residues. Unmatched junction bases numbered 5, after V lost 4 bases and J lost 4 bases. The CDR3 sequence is CSVGGQGGADTQYF. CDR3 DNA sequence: TGCAGCGTTGGAGGACAGGGGGGGGCAGATACGCAGTATTTT.

The CDR3 DNA sequence: TGTGCCAGCAGCCACAATCTGCGCGCCGGGGAGCTGTTTTTT. Translated, it gives CASSHNLRAGELFF. The rearrangement joins TRBV4-2 to TRBJ2-2; D remains unclear. The V end lost 3 bases, the J end lost 6 bases, and 11 bases lay between the germline ends. The CDR3 runs 14 residues. Germline CDR1 reads LGHNA; CDR2 reads YNFKEQ.

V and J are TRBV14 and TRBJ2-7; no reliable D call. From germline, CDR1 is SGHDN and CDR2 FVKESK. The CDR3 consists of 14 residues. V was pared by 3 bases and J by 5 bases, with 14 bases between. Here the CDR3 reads CASSQLASYDEQYF. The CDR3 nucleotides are TGTGCCAGCAGCCAGTTGGCTTCGTACGACGAGCAGTACTTC. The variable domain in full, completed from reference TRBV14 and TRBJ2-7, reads EAGVTQFPSHSVIEKGQTVTLRCDPISGHDNLYWYRRVMGKEIKFLLHFVKESKQDESGMPNNRFLAERTGGTYSTLKVQPAELEDSGVYFCASSQLASYDEQYFGPGTRLTVT.

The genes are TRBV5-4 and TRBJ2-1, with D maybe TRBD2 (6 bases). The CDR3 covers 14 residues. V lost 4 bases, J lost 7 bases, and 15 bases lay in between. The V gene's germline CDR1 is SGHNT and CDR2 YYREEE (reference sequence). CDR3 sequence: CASSLAGTANEQFF. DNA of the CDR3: TGTGCCAGCAGCCTAGCCGGGACTGCAAATGAGCAGTTCTTC.

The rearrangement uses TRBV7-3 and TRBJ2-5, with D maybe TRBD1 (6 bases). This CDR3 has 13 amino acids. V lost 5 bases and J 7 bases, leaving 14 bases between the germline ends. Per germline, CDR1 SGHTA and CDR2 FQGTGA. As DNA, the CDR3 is TGTGCCAGCAGCCAAAACAGGGATGGGACCCAGTACTTC. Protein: CASSQNRDGTQYF.

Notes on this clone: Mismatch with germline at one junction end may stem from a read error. CDR3 coding DNA: TGTGCCGGGAGGATAGCGGGAGTAGGCTACAATGAGCAGTTCTTC. It is translated as CAGRIAGVGYNEQFF. The V gene is TRBV30, the J gene TRBJ2-1; 9 bases line up with TRBD2. CDR1 and CDR2 (germline): GTSNPN, SVGIG (reference sequence). The CDR3 is 15 amino acids. Full variable domain (outside the CDR3, taken from reference TRBV30 and TRBJ2-1): SQTIHQWPATLVQPVGSPLSLECTVEGTSNPNLYWYRQAAGRGLQLLFYSVGIGQISSEVPQNLSASRPQDRQFILSSKKLLLSDSGFYLCAGRIAGVGYNEQFFGPGTRLTVL.